These T cell receptor beta chains were read from a single sample in a study of blood T cell repertoires in COVID-19. TCRdb's copy holds only in-frame clones and misses some; the assay was immunoSEQ multiplex PCR. The data show a few hundred thousand clones, 85% to 90% seen once. The sequenced sample consisted of peripheral blood. Receptors were obtained from a woman aged 45-65 years with acute or convalescent COVID-19. Both conserved end residues are part of each CDR3. Fields, in order: clone size, J gene, V gene, D gene, CDR3 protein, CDR3 DNA. The D gene is left open where the match is weak. Expanded clones are given a class, and other clones once, few, many or no size at all.

>.|TRBJ1-2|TRBV28|.
CASKYGQQTNYGYTF
TGTGCCAGCAAATACGGACAGCAGACTAACTATGGCTACACCTTC
>.|TRBJ1-2|TRBV5-4|TRBD1
CASSLDRAGYTF
TGTGCCAGCAGCTTAGACAGGGCTGGCTACACCTTC
>.|TRBJ1-5|TRBV6-5|TRBD1
CASSYKGGRFPQHF
TGTGCCAGCAGTTACAAAGGGGGCCGCTTCCCCCAGCATTTT
>once|TRBJ2-7|TRBV6-6|TRBD2
CASSYSGGRIGEQYF
TGTGCCAGCAGTTACTCCGGCGGGAGGATAGGCGAGCAGTACTTC
>.|TRBJ1-1|TRBV6-5|.
CASRLNYGNTEAFF
TGTGCCAGTCGCCTTAATTACGGGAACACTGAAGCTTTCTTT
>.|TRBJ1-2|TRBV28|.
CASSQGVPGYGYTF
TGTGCCAGCAGTCAAGGGGTCCCAGGCTATGGCTACACCTTC
>.|TRBJ1-1|TRBV11-2|.
CASSPQGNTEAFF
TGTGCCAGCAGCCCCCAGGGGAACACTGAAGCTTTCTTT
>.|TRBJ2-7|TRBV11-3|.
CASSRGGYEQYF
TGTGCCAGCAGCAGGGGCGGCTACGAGCAGTACTTC
>.|TRBJ1-1|TRBV7-2|TRBD1
CASSIRQGEREAFF
TGTGCCAGCAGCATACGACAGGGGGAACGCGAAGCTTTCTTT
>.|TRBJ1-6|TRBV2|.
CASYDTGNSPLHF
TGTGCCAGTTACGATACGGGGAATTCACCCCTCCACTTT
>.|TRBJ2-1|TRBV19|.
CASRLRGGVYNEQFF
TGTGCCAGTAGGCTACGAGGGGGGGTATACAATGAGCAGTTCTTC
>.|TRBJ2-5|TRBV6-2/TRBV6-3|.
CASSTGLTQETQYF
TGTGCCAGCAGCACGGGACTGACACAAGAGACCCAGTACTTC
>.|TRBJ2-1|TRBV10-3|TRBD2
CAISGTSGGALGNEQFF
TGTGCCATCAGTGGGACTAGCGGGGGGGCCTTGGGAAATGAGCAGTTCTTC
>.|TRBJ2-7|TRBV7-2|.
CASSLGRARQRGSPYEQYF
TGTGCCAGCAGCTTAGGGAGAGCCCGACAGAGGGGGAGTCCCTACGAGCAGTACTTC
>.|TRBJ2-7|TRBV7-2|TRBD1
CASRGQGTLGEQYF
TGTGCCAGCAGGGGACAGGGGACCCTTGGAGAGCAGTACTTC
>.|TRBJ2-2|TRBV19|.
CASKIGPNTGELFF
TGTGCCAGTAAAATCGGTCCGAACACCGGGGAGCTGTTTTTT
>few|TRBJ1-2|TRBV27|.
CASSLSRETYGYTF
TGTGCCAGCAGTTTATCGCGGGAGACATATGGCTACACCTTC
>.|TRBJ2-1|TRBV6-1|.
CASSEQVGALNNEQFF
TGTGCCAGCAGTGAACAAGTAGGAGCTCTTAACAATGAGCAGTTCTTC
>many|TRBJ1-2|TRBV5-6|.
CASSLTVYGYTF
TGTGCCAGCAGCTTGACAGTCTATGGCTACACCTTC
>.|TRBJ1-2|TRBV6-6|.
CASSTAGQAGGYTF
TGTGCCAGCAGTACGGCGGGCCAGGCGGGTGGCTACACCTTC
>.|TRBJ2-7|TRBV6-2/TRBV6-3|.
CASSKGLAYEQYF
TGTGCCAGCAGCAAGGGACTGGCATACGAGCAGTACTTC
>.|TRBJ2-7|TRBV3-1/TRBV3-2|.
CASSPNRDEQYF
TGTGCCAGCAGCCCGAACAGAGACGAGCAGTACTTC
>.|TRBJ1-2|TRBV19|.
CASSIVNRVDYGYTF
TGTGCCAGTAGTATAGTTAACAGGGTGGACTATGGCTACACCTTC
>.|TRBJ2-7|TRBV7-8|TRBD1
CASSYGTGKYEQYF
TGTGCCAGCAGCTACGGGACAGGGAAATACGAGCAGTACTTC
>few|TRBJ2-7|TRBV6-2/TRBV6-3|.
CASSSAGRSYEQYF
TGTGCCAGCAGTTCCGCGGGAAGGTCCTACGAGCAGTACTTC
>.|TRBJ1-4|TRBV5-1|.
CASKRWSGEKLFF
TGCGCCAGCAAGAGGTGGAGTGGTGAAAAACTGTTTTTT
>.|TRBJ2-3|TRBV18|.
CASSPPLAEPTDTQYF
TGTGCCAGCTCACCACCCCTAGCCGAGCCCACAGATACGCAGTATTTT
>.|TRBJ1-4|TRBV15|TRBD1
CATRRTGEKLFF
TGTGCCACCAGAAGGACAGGTGAAAAACTGTTTTTT
>.|TRBJ1-4|TRBV7-9|TRBD1
CASGTGPNEKLFF
TGTGCCAGCGGGACAGGGCCGAATGAAAAACTGTTTTTT
>.|TRBJ2-6|TRBV13|TRBD2
CASSFDALAGGANVLTF
TGTGCCAGCAGCTTTGACGCCTTAGCGGGTGGGGCCAACGTCCTGACTTTC
>.|TRBJ2-7|TRBV28|.
CASSSYSMASYEQYF
TGTGCCAGCAGTTCTTACAGCATGGCCTCCTACGAGCAGTACTTC
>.|TRBJ2-3|TRBV7-2|.
CASSFLALTDTQYF
TGTGCCAGCAGCTTCCTAGCGCTCACAGATACGCAGTATTTT
>.|TRBJ2-7|TRBV11-3|.
CASSLTQGGDEQYF
TGTGCCAGCAGCTTAACACAGGGAGGGGACGAGCAGTACTTC
>.|TRBJ1-3|TRBV19|.
CASSIPARAGNTIYF
TGTGCCAGTAGTATCCCGGCCCGGGCTGGAAACACCATATATTTT
>.|TRBJ1-2|TRBV6-2/TRBV6-3|.
CASSHLTGSPDYGYTF
TGTGCCAGCAGTCACCTCACAGGGTCCCCGGACTATGGCTACACCTTC
>.|TRBJ2-1|TRBV19|TRBD1
CASSIRTGGAYNEQFF
TGTGCCAGTAGTATTCGGACAGGGGGCGCATACAATGAGCAGTTCTTC
>.|TRBJ2-7|TRBV6-2/TRBV6-3|.
CASSWDGSSYEQYF
TGTGCCAGCAGTTGGGACGGGAGCTCCTACGAGCAGTACTTC
>.|TRBJ2-5|TRBV4-3|TRBD1
CASSQDPRQGIETQYF
TGCGCCAGCAGCCAAGATCCCCGACAGGGCATCGAGACCCAGTACTTC